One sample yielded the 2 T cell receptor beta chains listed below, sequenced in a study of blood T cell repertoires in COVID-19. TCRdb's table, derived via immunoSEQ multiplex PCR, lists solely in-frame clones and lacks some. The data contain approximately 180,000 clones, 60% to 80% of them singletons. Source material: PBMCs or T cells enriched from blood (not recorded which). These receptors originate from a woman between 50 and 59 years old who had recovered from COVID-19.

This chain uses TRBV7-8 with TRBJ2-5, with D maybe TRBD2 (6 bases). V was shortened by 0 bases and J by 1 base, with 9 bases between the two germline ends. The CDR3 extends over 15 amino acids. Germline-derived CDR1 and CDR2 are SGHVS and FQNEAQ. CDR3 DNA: TGTGCCAGCAGCTTAGCGGGAGGCCTCCAAGAGACCCAGTACTTC. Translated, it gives CASSLAGGLQETQYF.

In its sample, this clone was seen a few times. DNA of the CDR3: TGTGCCAGTAGTTTCCTCGGGGGGCGCGGTTTCAATGAGCAGTTCTTC. Its translation: CASSFLGGRGFNEQFF. The V gene is TRBV19, the J gene TRBJ2-1; D possibly corresponds to TRBD2 (7 bases). V was pared by 5 bases and J by 6 bases, with 20 bases between. The CDR3 extends over 16 amino acids. The V gene's germline CDR1 is LNHDA and CDR2 SQIVND (reference sequence).